The clone carrying this T cell receptor beta chain was seen only a few times. After 5'RACE with constant-segment primers, TCR alpha and TCR beta cDNA libraries carrying sample barcodes and UMIs were obtained. TCRdb re-derived calls from the 5' RACE reads in MiXCR, one entry per CDR3 protein. The table lists around 200,000 distinct CDR3 sequences, around 16% of them singletons, with approximately 2% in the top ten. This sample is drawn from a study of T-cell memory formation after mild COVID-19. Across the study: Largely, TCR clusters stayed within a single donor.

The CDR3 has 13 residues. V was pared by 2 bases and J by 7 bases, with 9 bases between. The receptor was derived from an adult woman who had mild COVID-19 (a few samples of this study predate the infection). Cell type and time point are not known. The chain links TRBV12-3 or TRBV12-4 to TRBJ2-1; D not certain. Specimen: PBMCs or a T cell subset sorted from them (not recorded which). CDR3: CASSLLLVNEQFF. CDR3 nucleotides: TGTGCCAGCAGTTTACTTCTAGTAAATGAGCAGTTCTTC.